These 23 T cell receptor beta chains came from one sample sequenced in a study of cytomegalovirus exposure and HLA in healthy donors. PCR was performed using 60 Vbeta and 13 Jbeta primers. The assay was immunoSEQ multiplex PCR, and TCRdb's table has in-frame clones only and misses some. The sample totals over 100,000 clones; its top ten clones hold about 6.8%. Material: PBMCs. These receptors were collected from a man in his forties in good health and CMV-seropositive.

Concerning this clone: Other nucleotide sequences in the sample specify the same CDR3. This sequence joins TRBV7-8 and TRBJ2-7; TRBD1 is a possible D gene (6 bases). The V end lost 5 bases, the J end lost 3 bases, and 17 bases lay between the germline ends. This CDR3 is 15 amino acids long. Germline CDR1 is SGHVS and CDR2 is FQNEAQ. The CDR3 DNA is TGTGCCAGCAGCATTATGGACAGAACCAGCTACGAGCAGTACTTC. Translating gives CASSIMDRTSYEQYF. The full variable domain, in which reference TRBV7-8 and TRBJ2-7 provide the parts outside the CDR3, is GAGVSQSPRYKVAKRGQDVALRCDPISGHVSLFWYQQALGQGPEFLTYFQNEAQLDKSGLPSDRFFAERPEGSVSTLKIQRTQQEDSAVYLCASSIMDRTSYEQYFGPGTRLTVT.

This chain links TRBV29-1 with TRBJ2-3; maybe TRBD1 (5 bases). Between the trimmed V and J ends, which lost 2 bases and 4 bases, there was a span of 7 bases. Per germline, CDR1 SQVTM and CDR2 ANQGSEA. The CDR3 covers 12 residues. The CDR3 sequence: CSVEPGSDTQYF. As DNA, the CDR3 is TGCAGCGTTGAACCAGGGTCAGATACGCAGTATTTT.

CDR3 protein: CASNTGLNGYTF. CDR3 DNA: TGTGCCAGCAATACAGGGCTAAATGGCTACACCTTC. The chain combines TRBV6-1 with TRBJ1-2; the D gene is possibly TRBD1 (6 bases). Per germline, CDR1 MNHNS and CDR2 SASEGT. CDR3 length: 12 residues. Trimming removed 7 bases from V and 6 bases from J, with 12 bases in between.

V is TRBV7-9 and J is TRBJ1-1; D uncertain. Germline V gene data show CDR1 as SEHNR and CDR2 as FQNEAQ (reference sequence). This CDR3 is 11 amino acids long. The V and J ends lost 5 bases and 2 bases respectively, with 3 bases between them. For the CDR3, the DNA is TGTGCCAGCAGCCTAAACACTGAAGCTTTCTTT. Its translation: CASSLNTEAFF.

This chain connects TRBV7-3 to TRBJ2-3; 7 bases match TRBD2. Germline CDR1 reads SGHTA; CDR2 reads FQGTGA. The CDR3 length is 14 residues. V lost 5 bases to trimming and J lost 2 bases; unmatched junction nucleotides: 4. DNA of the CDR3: TGTGCCAGCAGCCTGGGGGGGACCACAGATACGCAGTATTTT. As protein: CASSLGGTTDTQYF.

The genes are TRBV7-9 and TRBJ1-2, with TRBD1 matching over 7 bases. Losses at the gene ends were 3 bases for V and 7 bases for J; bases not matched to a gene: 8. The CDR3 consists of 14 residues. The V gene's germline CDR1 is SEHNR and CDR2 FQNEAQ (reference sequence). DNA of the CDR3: TGTGCCAGCAGCTTTGACAGGGAGTCTGGTGGCTACACCTTC. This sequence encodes CASSFDRESGGYTF.

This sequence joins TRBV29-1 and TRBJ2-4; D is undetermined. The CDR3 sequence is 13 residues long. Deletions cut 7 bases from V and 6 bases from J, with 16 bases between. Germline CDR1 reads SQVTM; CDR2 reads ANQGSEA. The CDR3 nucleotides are TGCAGCGCCGGAATGGGCCTTACAAACATTCAGTACTTC. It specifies CSAGMGLTNIQYF.

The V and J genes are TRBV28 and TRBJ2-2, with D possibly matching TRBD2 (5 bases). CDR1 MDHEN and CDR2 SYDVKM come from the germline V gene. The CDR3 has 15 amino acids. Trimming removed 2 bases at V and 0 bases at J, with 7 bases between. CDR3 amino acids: CASSLILANTGELFF. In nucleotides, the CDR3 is TGTGCCAGCAGTTTAATACTAGCGAACACCGGGGAGCTGTTTTTT.

The CDR3 DNA reads as TGTGCCAGCAGCTTGGGCAGGGGGCGTTCCGGGGAGCTGTTTTTT. Translating it yields CASSLGRGRSGELFF. The chain has TRBV11-1 and TRBJ2-2; TRBD1 matches 8 bases. V trimming: 3 bases; J trimming: 6 bases; junction bases outside the gene matches: 6. The CDR3 contains 15 residues. Germline V gene data show CDR1 as SGHAT and CDR2 as FQDESV (reference sequence).

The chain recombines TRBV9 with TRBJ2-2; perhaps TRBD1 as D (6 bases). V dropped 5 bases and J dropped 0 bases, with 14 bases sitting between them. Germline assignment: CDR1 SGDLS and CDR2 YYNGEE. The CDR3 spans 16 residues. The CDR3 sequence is CASSDSWGPNTGELFF. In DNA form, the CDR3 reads TGTGCCAGCAGTGACTCTTGGGGGCCGAACACCGGGGAGCTGTTTTTT.

The CDR3 DNA reads TGTGCCAGCACCTCGGTCCGGGACAGAGCTTACAATGAGCAGTTCTTC. Its protein product is CASTSVRDRAYNEQFF. V gene TRBV28 combines with J gene TRBJ2-1, with TRBD1 matching 7 bases. With 7 bases clipped from V and 4 bases from J, the junction kept 13 bases outside the gene matches. The germline CDR1 and CDR2 sequences are MDHEN and SYDVKM. The CDR3 runs 16 residues.

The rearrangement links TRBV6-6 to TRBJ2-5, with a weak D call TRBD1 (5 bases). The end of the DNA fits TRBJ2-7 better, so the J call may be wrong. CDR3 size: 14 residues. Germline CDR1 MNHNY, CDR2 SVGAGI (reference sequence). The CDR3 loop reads CASSYIRQSYEQYF. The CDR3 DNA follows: TGTGCCAGCAGTTACATTAGACAGTCCTACGAGCAGTACTTC.

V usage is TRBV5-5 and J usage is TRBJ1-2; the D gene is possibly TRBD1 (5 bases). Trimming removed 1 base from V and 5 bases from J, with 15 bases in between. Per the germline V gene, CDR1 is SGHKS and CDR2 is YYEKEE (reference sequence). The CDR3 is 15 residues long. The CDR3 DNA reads TGTGCCAGCAGCTTGTCTGCGGACACCTTTTATGGCTACACCTTC. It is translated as CASSLSADTFYGYTF.

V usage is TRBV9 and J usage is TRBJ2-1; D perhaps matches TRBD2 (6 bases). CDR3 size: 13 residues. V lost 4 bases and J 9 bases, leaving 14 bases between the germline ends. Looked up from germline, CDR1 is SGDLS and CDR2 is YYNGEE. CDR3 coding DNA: TGTGCCAGCAGCCGCACGCGGGGATCTGAGCAGTTCTTC. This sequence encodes CASSRTRGSEQFF.

This CDR3 is CASSQGLARLHEQYF. The CDR3 region has the DNA TGCGCCAGCAGCCAAGGACTAGCGCGGTTGCACGAGCAGTACTTC. This chain uses TRBV4-3 with TRBJ2-7, with 8 nucleotides matching TRBD2. CDR1 is LGHNA, CDR2 YSLEER, per germline. Germline trimming cut 1 base from V and 5 bases from J; bases unmatched to any gene: 7. The length of the CDR3 is 15 residues.

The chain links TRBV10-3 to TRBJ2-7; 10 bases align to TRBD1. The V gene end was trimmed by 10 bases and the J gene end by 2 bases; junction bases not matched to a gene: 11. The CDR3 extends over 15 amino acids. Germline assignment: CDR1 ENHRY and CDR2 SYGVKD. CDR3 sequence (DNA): TGTGCCACAGGGGTCGGACAGGGGGAGACCTACGAGCAGTACTTC. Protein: CATGVGQGETYEQYF.

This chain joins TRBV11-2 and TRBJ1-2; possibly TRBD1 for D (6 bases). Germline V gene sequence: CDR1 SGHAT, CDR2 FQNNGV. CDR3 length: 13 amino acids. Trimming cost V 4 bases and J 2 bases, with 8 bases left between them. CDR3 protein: CASSSDRNYGYTF. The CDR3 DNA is TGTGCCAGCAGCTCGGACAGAAACTATGGCTACACCTTC.

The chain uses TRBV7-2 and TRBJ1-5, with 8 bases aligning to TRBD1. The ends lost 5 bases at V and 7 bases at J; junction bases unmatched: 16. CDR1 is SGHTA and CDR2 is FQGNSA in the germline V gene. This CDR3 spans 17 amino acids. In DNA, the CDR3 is TGTGCCAGCAGCGTAGGACCCCCGGGACAGGCGAACCAGCCCCAGCATTTT. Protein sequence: CASSVGPPGQANQPQHF.

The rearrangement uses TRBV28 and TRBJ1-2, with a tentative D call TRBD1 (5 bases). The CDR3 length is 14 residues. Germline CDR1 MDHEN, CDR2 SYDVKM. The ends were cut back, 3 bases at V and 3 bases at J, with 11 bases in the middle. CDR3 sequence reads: CASSFDRIYYGYTF. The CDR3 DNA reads TGTGCCAGCAGTTTCGACAGAATCTACTATGGCTACACCTTC.

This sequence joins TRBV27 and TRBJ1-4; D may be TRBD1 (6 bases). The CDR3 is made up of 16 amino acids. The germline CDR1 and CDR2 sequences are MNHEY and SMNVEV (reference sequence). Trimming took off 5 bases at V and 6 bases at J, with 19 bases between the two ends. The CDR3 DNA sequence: TGTGCCAGCAGTATGGCTCCGGGACAAAGGGATGAAAAACTGTTTTTT. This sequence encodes CASSMAPGQRDEKLFF.

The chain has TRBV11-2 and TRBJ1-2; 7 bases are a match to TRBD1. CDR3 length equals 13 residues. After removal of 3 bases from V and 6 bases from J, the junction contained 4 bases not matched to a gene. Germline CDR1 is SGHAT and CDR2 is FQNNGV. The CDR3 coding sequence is TGTGCCAGCAGCTTTCGGCAGGGGGATGGCTACACCTTC. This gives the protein CASSFRQGDGYTF.

The DNA for the CDR3 is TGTGCCAGCAGTGAAGGGCCGCTCGAGCAGTACTTC. The encoded protein is CASSEGPLEQYF. This chain connects TRBV6-1 to TRBJ2-7, with D uncertain. Germline loops: CDR1 MNHNS, CDR2 SASEGT. This CDR3 has 12 amino acids. With 1 base removed from V and 6 bases from J, the gap between germline ends came to 7 bases.

The CDR3 here is CASSFASGVEAFF. CDR3 bases: TGTGCCAGCAGTTTCGCGTCGGGTGTTGAAGCTTTCTTT. The chain links TRBV27 to TRBJ1-1; no firm D call. Trimming removed 3 bases at V and 7 bases at J, with 12 bases between. Germline V gives CDR1 MNHEY, CDR2 SMNVEV (reference sequence). The CDR3 consists of 13 residues.